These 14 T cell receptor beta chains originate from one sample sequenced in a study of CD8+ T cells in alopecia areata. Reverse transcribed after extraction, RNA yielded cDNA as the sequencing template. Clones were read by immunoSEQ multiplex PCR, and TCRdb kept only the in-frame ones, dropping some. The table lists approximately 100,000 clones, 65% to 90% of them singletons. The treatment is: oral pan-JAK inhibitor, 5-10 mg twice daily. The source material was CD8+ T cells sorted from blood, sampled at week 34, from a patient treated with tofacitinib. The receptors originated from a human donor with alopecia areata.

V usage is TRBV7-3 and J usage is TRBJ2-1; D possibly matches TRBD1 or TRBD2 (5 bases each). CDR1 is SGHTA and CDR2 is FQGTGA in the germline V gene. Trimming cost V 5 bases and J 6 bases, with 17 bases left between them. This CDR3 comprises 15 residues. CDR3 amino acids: CASSPILGVGNEQFF. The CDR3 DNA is TGTGCCAGCAGCCCGATACTAGGGGTGGGCAATGAGCAGTTCTTC.

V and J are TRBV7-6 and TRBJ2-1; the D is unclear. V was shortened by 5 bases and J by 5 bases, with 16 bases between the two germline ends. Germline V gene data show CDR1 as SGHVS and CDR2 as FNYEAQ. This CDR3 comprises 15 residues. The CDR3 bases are TGTGCCAGCAGCCAAAACATACGTCTAGACAATGAGCAGTTCTTC. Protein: CASSQNIRLDNEQFF.

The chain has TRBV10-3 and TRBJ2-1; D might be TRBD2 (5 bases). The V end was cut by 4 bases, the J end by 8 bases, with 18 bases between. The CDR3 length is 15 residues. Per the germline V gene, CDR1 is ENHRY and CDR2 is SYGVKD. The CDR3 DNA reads TGTGCCATCAGTGCAAGGACGGCCTCGAGGGATGAGCAGTTCTTC. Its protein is CAISARTASRDEQFF.

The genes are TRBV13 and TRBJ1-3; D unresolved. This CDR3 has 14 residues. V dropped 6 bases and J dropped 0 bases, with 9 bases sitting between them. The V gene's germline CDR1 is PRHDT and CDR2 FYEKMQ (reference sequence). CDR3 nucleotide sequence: TGTGCCAGCAGTCTGTCCAGCTCTGGAAACACCATATATTTT. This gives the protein CASSLSSSGNTIYF.

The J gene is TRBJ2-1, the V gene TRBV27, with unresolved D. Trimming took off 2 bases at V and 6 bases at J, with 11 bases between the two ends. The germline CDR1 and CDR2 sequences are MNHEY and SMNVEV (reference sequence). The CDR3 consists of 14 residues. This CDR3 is CASSLASSGNEQFF. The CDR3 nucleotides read TGTGCCAGCAGTTTAGCGAGTTCGGGCAATGAGCAGTTCTTC.

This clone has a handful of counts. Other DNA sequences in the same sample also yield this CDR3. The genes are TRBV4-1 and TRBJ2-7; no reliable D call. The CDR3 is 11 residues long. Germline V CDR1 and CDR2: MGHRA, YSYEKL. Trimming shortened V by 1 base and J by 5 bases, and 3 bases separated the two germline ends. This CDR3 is CASSQGNEQYF. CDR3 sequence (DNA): TGCGCCAGCAGCCAAGGGAACGAGCAGTACTTC.

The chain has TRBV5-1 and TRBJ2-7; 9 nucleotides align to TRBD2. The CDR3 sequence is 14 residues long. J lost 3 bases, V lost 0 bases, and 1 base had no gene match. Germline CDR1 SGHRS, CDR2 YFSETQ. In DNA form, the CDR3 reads TGCGCCAGCAGCTTGGGTAGCGGGAGCTACGAGCAGTACTTC. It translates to CASSLGSGSYEQYF.

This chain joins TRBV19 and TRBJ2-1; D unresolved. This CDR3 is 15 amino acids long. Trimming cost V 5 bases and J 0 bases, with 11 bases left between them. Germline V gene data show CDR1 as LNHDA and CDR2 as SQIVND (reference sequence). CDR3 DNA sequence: TGTGCCAGTAGTTCCGACCCGAGCTCCTACAATGAGCAGTTCTTC. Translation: CASSSDPSSYNEQFF. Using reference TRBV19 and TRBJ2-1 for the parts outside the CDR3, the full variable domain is DGGITQSPKYLFRKEGQNVTLSCEQNLNHDAMYWYRQDPGQGLRLIYYSQIVNDFQKGDIAEGYSVSREKKESFPLTVTSAQKNPTAFYLCASSSDPSSYNEQFFGPGTRLTVL.

The CDR3 nucleotides are TGTGCCAGCAGTCCGGGACTAGCGGGAAATGAGCAGTTCTTC. This translates into CASSPGLAGNEQFF. V usage is TRBV7-9 and J usage is TRBJ2-1; 13 nucleotides line up with TRBD2. The V and J ends lost 6 bases and 7 bases, in that order; junction bases with no gene match: 3. CDR3 length: 14 amino acids. Looked up from germline, CDR1 is SEHNR and CDR2 is FQNEAQ (reference sequence).

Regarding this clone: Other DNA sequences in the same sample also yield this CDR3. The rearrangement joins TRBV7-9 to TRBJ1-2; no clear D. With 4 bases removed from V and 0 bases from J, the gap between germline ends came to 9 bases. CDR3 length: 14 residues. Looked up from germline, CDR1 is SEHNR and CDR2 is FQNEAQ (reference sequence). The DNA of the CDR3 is TGTGCCAGCAGCTCAGACATCGCTAACTATGGCTACACCTTC. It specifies CASSSDIANYGYTF.

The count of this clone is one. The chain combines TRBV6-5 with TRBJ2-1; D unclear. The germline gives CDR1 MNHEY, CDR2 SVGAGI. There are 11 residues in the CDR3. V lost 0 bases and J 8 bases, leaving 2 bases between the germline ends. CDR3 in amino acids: CASSYSDEQFF. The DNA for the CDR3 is TGTGCCAGCAGTTACTCGGATGAGCAGTTCTTC.

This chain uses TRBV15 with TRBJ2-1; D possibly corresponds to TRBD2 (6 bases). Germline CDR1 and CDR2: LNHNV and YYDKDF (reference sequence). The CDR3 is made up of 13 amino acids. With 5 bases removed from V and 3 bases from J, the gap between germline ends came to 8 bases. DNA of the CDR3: TGTGCCACCAGCTCCGGGGGCTACAATGAGCAGTTCTTC. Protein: CATSSGGYNEQFF.

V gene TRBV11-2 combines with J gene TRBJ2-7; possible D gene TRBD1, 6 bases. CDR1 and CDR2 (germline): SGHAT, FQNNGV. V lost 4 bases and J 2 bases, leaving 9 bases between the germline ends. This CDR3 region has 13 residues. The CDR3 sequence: CASSSTGPYEQYF. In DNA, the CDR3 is TGTGCCAGCAGCTCTACAGGGCCCTACGAGCAGTACTTC.

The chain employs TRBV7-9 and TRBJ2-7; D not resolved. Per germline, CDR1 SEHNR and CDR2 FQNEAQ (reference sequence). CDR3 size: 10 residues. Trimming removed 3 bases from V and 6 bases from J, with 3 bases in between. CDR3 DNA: TGTGCCAGCAGCTTGACCGAGCAGTACTTC. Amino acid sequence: CASSLTEQYF.